What follows are 26 T cell receptor beta chains derived from one specimen sequenced in a study of T-cell reconstitution after alpha-beta-depleted transplantation in children. This sample's TCRbeta library carried unique molecular identifier barcodes. From the PCR reads, TCRdb called clonotypes with MiXCR, one entry per CDR3 protein. The data hold 250,000 to 300,000 distinct CDR3 sequences, with around 10% observed a single time. Sequencing was performed on PBMCs, taken before TCRalphabeta/CD19-depleted stem cell transplant. The receptors come from a boy under two years old with acute myeloid leukemia, due to receive a stem cell transplant.

About this clonotype: A read error may explain this, as a much larger clone is one base away. This chain joins TRBV9 and TRBJ2-2; 9 nucleotides line up with TRBD2. Germline V gives CDR1 SGDLS, CDR2 YYNGEE. CDR3 length: 17 residues. CDR3 nucleotide sequence: TGTGCCGGCAGCCTGAGTCCGCGGGGGGGTAACACCGGGGAGCTGTTTTTT. Protein product: CAGSLSPRGGNTGELFF.

This clonotype was recorded at least ten times. V gene TRBV7-2 combines with J gene TRBJ2-5; a possible D gene is TRBD1 (7 bases). V was trimmed by 0 bases and J by 7 bases, leaving 12 bases between them. Germline CDR1 reads SGHTA; CDR2 reads FQGNSA. The CDR3 has 14 amino acids. The CDR3 nucleotides read TGTGCCAGCAGCTTAGCCATCCAGGGGGGGACCCAGTACTTC. This gives the protein CASSLAIQGGTQYF.

There are many counts of this clonotype. J is TRBJ2-1 and V is TRBV7-2; 8 nucleotides align to TRBD2. CDR1 and CDR2 from the germline V gene are SGHTA and FQGNSA. Losses at the gene ends were 9 bases for V and 4 bases for J; bases not matched to a gene: 11. CDR3 size: 15 residues. The CDR3 region is CASRWREEAYNEQFF. As DNA, the CDR3 is TGTGCCAGTCGATGGCGGGAGGAGGCGTACAATGAGCAGTTCTTC.

As concerns this clonotype: A much larger clonotype is one base distant, so this may be a read error. The chain uses TRBV2 and TRBJ2-2; possible D gene TRBD1, 5 bases. Trimming took off 6 bases at V and 4 bases at J, with 9 bases between the two ends. CDR3 length: 13 amino acids. Per germline, CDR1 SNHLY and CDR2 FYNNEI. The CDR3 here is CASRAGLTGELFF. The CDR3 DNA sequence: TGTGCCAGCAGGGCAGGGCTCACCGGGGAGCTGTTTTTT.

This clonotype has at least ten counts. The V call is TRBV7-9, the J call TRBJ2-7; no definite D call. The CDR3 totals 13 residues. Germline CDR1 is SEHNR and CDR2 is FQNEAQ (reference sequence). Trimming took 2 bases from V and 2 from J, leaving 7 bases between them. The CDR3 loop reads CASSLTRPYEQYF. For the CDR3, the DNA is TGTGCCAGCAGCTTAACCAGGCCCTACGAGCAGTACTTC.

This chain links TRBV18 with TRBJ1-2, with TRBD1 identical over 12 bases. This CDR3 spans 14 amino acids. V trimming: 5 bases; J trimming: 8 bases; junction bases outside the gene matches: 6. In germline, CDR1 is KGHSH, CDR2 LQKENI. CDR3 DNA sequence: TGTGCCAGCTCAAAGGGACAGGGGGCAAACGGCTACACCTTC. Translation gives CASSKGQGANGYTF.

In its sample, this clonotype was seen many times. This rearrangement joins TRBV3-1 to TRBJ2-2, with 14 bases that match TRBD2. Germline values: CDR1 LGHDT, CDR2 YNNKEL (reference sequence). The CDR3 length is 19 residues. Germline trimming cut 2 bases from V and 1 base from J; bases unmatched to any gene: 6. The CDR3 protein is CASSQFRLAGGQNTGELFF. CDR3 sequence (DNA): TGTGCCAGCAGCCAATTTCGACTAGCGGGAGGGCAGAACACCGGGGAGCTGTTTTTT.

The sample holds many counts of this clonotype. V gene TRBV9 combines with J gene TRBJ2-3; weak D call: TRBD1 (5 bases). Trimming left V 0 bases short and J 1 base short, with 9 bases between. Germline CDR1 is SGDLS and CDR2 is YYNGEE. The CDR3 length is 15 residues. CDR3 nucleotides: TGTGCCAGCAGCGTAGCCCCGACAGGCACAGATACGCAGTATTTT. It encodes CASSVAPTGTDTQYF. The variable domain in full, with the rest retrieved from reference TRBV9 and TRBJ2-3, is DSGVTQTPKHLITATGQRVTLRCSPRSGDLSVYWYQQSLDQGLQFLIQYYNGEERAKGNILERFSAQQFPDLHSELNLSSLELGDSALYFCASSVAPTGTDTQYFGPGTRLTVL.

The chain employs TRBV24-1 and TRBJ2-3; 9 bases match TRBD2. CDR1 and CDR2 (germline): KGHDR, SFDVKD. J was trimmed by 0 bases and V by 0 bases; bases with no gene match: 12. This CDR3 spans 20 amino acids. CDR3 sequence reads: CATSDLITSGLSPSTDTQYF. For the CDR3, the DNA is TGTGCCACCAGTGATTTGATCACTAGCGGGTTATCTCCTAGCACAGATACGCAGTATTTT.

Worth noting for this clonotype: This may come from a read error, since a much larger clone is one base off. The chain employs TRBV24-1 and TRBJ1-1; no clear D. The CDR3 covers 12 residues. V was trimmed by 0 bases and J by 8 bases, leaving 6 bases between them. Looked up from germline, CDR1 is KGHDR and CDR2 is SFDVKD. This chain's CDR3 is CATSDLREEAFF. CDR3 nucleotides: TGTGCCACCAGTGATTTGAGGGAGGAAGCTTTCTTT.

There are a few counts of this clonotype. This chain connects TRBV7-2 to TRBJ2-7; 7 nucleotides align to TRBD1. The CDR3 length is 14 residues. The V gene's germline CDR1 is SGHTA and CDR2 FQGNSA. The junction had 4 bases not matched to a gene; V was cut back by 4 bases and J by 1 base. This CDR3 reads CASSSDRRSYEQYF. CDR3 DNA sequence: TGTGCCAGCAGCTCGGACAGGAGATCCTACGAGCAGTACTTC.

This clonotype came up many times. This chain links TRBV20-1 with TRBJ2-7, with 7 bases matching TRBD2. The CDR3 runs to 15 residues. Germline-derived CDR1 and CDR2 are DFQATT and SNEGSKA (reference sequence). Losses at the gene ends were 2 bases for V and 1 base for J; bases not matched to a gene: 8. CDR3 bases: TGCAGTGCTAGATCAACTAGCGAATTTTCCTACGAGCAGTACTTC. It specifies CSARSTSEFSYEQYF.

This clonotype was found many times. The rearrangement uses TRBV28 and TRBJ2-2; 7 nucleotides line up with TRBD1. The J segment lost 6 bases and the V segment lost 3 bases, leaving 4 bases of the junction unmatched. Germline CDR1 is MDHEN and CDR2 is SYDVKM. This CDR3 has 14 residues. DNA for the CDR3: TGTGCCAGCAGTTTGGGTACAGGGGCCGGGGAGCTGTTTTTT. Protein: CASSLGTGAGELFF.

Ten or more counts support this clonotype. The chain combines TRBV7-9 with TRBJ2-7, with D perhaps given as TRBD1 or TRBD2 (6 bases each). From germline, CDR1 is SEHNR and CDR2 FQNEAQ (reference sequence). The length of the CDR3 is 14 residues. V lost 5 bases, J lost 2 bases, and 13 bases lay in between. In DNA form, the CDR3 reads TGTGCCAGCAGCCCGACAGGAGGGACCTACGAGCAGTACTTC. Its protein product is CASSPTGGTYEQYF.

This clonotype was found many times. The chain carries TRBV19 and TRBJ2-2; no clear D gene. This CDR3 is 14 amino acids long. The V and J ends lost 9 bases and 7 bases respectively, with 18 bases between them. CDR1 is LNHDA, CDR2 SQIVND, per germline (reference sequence). The CDR3 is CASRRDGQDGELFF. The CDR3 DNA follows: TGTGCCAGCAGAAGAGACGGTCAAGACGGGGAGCTGTTTTTT.

This clonotype was observed at least ten times. The rearrangement links TRBV14 to TRBJ2-1; the D is unclear. Germline lookup yields CDR1 SGHDN and CDR2 FVKESK. This CDR3 spans 15 amino acids. V was shortened by 0 bases and J by 6 bases, with 12 bases between the two germline ends. The CDR3, as DNA: TGTGCCAGCAGCCAAGATCAGGCGCGAGGCAATGAGCAGTTCTTC. It translates to CASSQDQARGNEQFF.

Ten or more counts support this clonotype. The chain has TRBV5-1 and TRBJ2-7; maybe TRBD1 (5 bases). The germline V gene has CDR1 SGHRS and CDR2 YFSETQ. The ends were cut back, 1 base at V and 1 base at J, with 9 bases in the middle. The CDR3 is made up of 14 amino acids. The CDR3 is CASSLTRDSYEQYF. Here the CDR3 DNA reads TGCGCCAGCAGCTTGACCAGGGATTCCTACGAGCAGTACTTC.

This clonotype was detected many times. The chain joins TRBV12-3 or TRBV12-4 to TRBJ2-1; TRBD1 matches 10 bases. The trim removed 4 bases at V and 8 bases at J, leaving 8 bases unmatched. The length of the CDR3 is 15 residues. CDR3 region: CASSYLDRGEDEQFF. In DNA, the CDR3 is TGTGCCAGCAGTTACTTGGACAGGGGGGAAGATGAGCAGTTCTTC.

Ten or more counts support this clonotype. The V and J genes are TRBV28 and TRBJ2-2; D gene uncertain. V was trimmed by 3 bases and J by 7 bases, leaving 15 bases between them. Germline loops: CDR1 MDHEN, CDR2 SYDVKM. The CDR3 consists of 15 residues. CDR3 protein: CASSFRVRLGGELFF. Written as DNA, the CDR3 is TGTGCCAGCAGTTTCAGAGTACGTTTAGGCGGGGAGCTGTTTTTT.

The rearrangement joins TRBV20-1 to TRBJ2-7; D gene unclear. V gave up 3 bases and J gave up 2 bases, with 14 bases separating them. Germline V gene data show CDR1 as DFQATT and CDR2 as SNEGSKA (reference sequence). CDR3 length: 14 amino acids. This CDR3 reads CSASPLSVPYEQYF. The CDR3 nucleotides are TGCAGTGCTAGCCCCCTATCGGTACCCTACGAGCAGTACTTC.

The genes are TRBV7-9 and TRBJ1-1, with D hard to call. The CDR3 spans 15 residues. V shed 5 bases and J shed 2 bases, with 15 bases lying between them. The germline V gene encodes CDR1 SEHNR and CDR2 FQNEAQ (reference sequence). CDR3 sequence reads: CASSPSSRANTEAFF. CDR3 coding DNA: TGTGCCAGCAGCCCCAGTAGCAGAGCTAACACTGAAGCTTTCTTT.

This chain uses TRBV5-1 with TRBJ1-1, with 8 bases fitting TRBD1. Germline loops: CDR1 SGHRS, CDR2 YFSETQ. Unmatched junction bases numbered 9, after V lost 6 bases and J lost 8 bases. The CDR3 loop spans 13 amino acids. The CDR3 loop reads CASTPGDRFEAFF. CDR3 sequence (DNA): TGCGCCAGCACCCCTGGGGACAGGTTCGAAGCTTTCTTT.

This clonotype was detected many times. The chain links TRBV11-1 to TRBJ2-5, with a possible D match to TRBD2 (6 bases). V was shortened by 3 bases and J by 1 base, with 21 bases between the two germline ends. The CDR3 length is 18 residues. Looked up from germline, CDR1 is SGHAT and CDR2 is FQDESV (reference sequence). Written as DNA, the CDR3 is TGTGCCAGCAGCTTTCAGTTGGGAGGTGCGGTGGGCCAAGAGACCCAGTACTTC. Protein sequence: CASSFQLGGAVGQETQYF.

This clonotype was observed a few times. The chain is built from TRBV12-3 or TRBV12-4 and TRBJ2-1, with D tentatively TRBD2 (6 bases). CDR3 size: 17 residues. The V end lost 7 bases, the J end lost 0 bases, and 19 bases lay between the germline ends. Written as DNA, the CDR3 is TGTGCCAGCATCCCCTATGGGGCGGGGAGCTCCTACAATGAGCAGTTCTTC. Residues: CASIPYGAGSSYNEQFF.

This clonotype was observed many times. The chain carries TRBV7-3 and TRBJ2-2, with 9 bases that match TRBD1. CDR3 length: 14 amino acids. Germline V gene data show CDR1 as SGHTA and CDR2 as FQGTGA. The J segment lost 5 bases and the V segment lost 6 bases, leaving 4 bases of the junction unmatched. The CDR3 nucleotides are TGTGCCAGCAGTAGACAGGGGGGAACCGGGGAGCTGTTTTTT. It specifies CASSRQGGTGELFF. Together with reference TRBV7-3 and TRBJ2-2, the CDR3 gives the full variable domain: GAGVSQTPSNKVTEKGKYVELRCDPISGHTALYWYRQSLGQGPEFLIYFQGTGAADDSGLPNDRFFAVRPEGSVSTLKIQRTERGDSAVYLCASSRQGGTGELFFGEGSRLTVL.

At least ten counts were recorded for this clonotype. The V call is TRBV12-3 or TRBV12-4, the J call TRBJ2-2; tentatively, D is TRBD1 (6 bases). The CDR3 has 16 residues. V was cut by 2 bases and J by 7 bases, with 17 bases left in between. CDR3: CASSLTPTGNGGELFF. CDR3 DNA: TGTGCCAGCAGTTTAACGCCTACAGGGAACGGCGGGGAGCTGTTTTTT.